This T cell receptor beta chain was profiled in a study of lymphopenia after photon versus proton radiotherapy. This clone was recorded once. Its target is not known. CDR1 and CDR2 from the germline V gene are SGHTA and FQGNSA. Trimming took off 0 bases at V and 4 bases at J, with 10 bases between the two ends. There are 15 residues in the CDR3. Study-level points and caveats: Under photons, naive T cells and diversity fell while effector/memory populations rose. A bigger post-nadir fall in TCR diversity correlated inversely with survival time in deceased patients. Survival link was tested only in deceased patients; proton benefit remains a possibility.

Profiling relied on immunoSEQ multiplex PCR, and the TCRdb table lists in-frame clones only, not all of them. The repertoire has some 42,000 clones, approximately 83% of them found once; the top ten carry 20% to 25%. The J gene is TRBJ1-5, the V gene TRBV7-2; D not certain. This sequence was found in a woman in her 70s with pancreatic cancer. Source: peripheral blood, taken from a patient treated with proton-based radiotherapy. CDR3 residues: CASSLASQPNQPQHF. The CDR3 bases are TGTGCCAGCAGCTTAGCCTCGCAGCCTAATCAGCCCCAGCATTTT.